This T cell receptor (beta chain) was identified during a study of cytomegalovirus exposure and HLA in healthy donors. Of note for this clone: Its antigen is as yet unknown.

Primers included in the PCR were 60 Vbeta and 13 Jbeta primers. Repertoires were generated with immunoSEQ multiplex PCR, while TCRdb's copy carries only in-frame clones and drops some. The sample has around 160,000 clones, about 80% seen once. The CDR3 is made up of 14 amino acids. Trimming stripped 5 bases from V and 2 bases from J, with 13 bases between. Germline-derived CDR1 and CDR2 are MDHEN and SYDVKM. Findings and limits, study-wide: What a later analysis showed was that several of the most significant clusters appeared linked to common viral pathogens.

The clonotype comes from a woman aged 40 to 50 in good health and CMV-seronegative. The rearrangement uses TRBV28 and TRBJ2-7; D possibly corresponds to TRBD1 (6 bases). The sequencing input was PBMCs. The CDR3 spells CASSLTGTTYEQYF. CDR3 nucleotide sequence: TGTGCCAGCAGTCTTACCGGGACAACCTACGAGCAGTACTTC.